This TCR beta chain was obtained from a study of T cells in localized non-small cell lung cancer. Of note for this clone: What it recognizes is unknown.

Study outcomes and limitations: One tumor region alone was sequenced, and heterogeneity therefore remains possible. Increased T cell density in blood showed an association with longer overall survival. Uninvolved adjacent lung had the highest recorded T cell clonality, with tumor below it. Adjacent lung exhibited a median of about 56 among the 100 most abundant tumor clones.

The CDR3 totals 13 residues. The V gene lost 3 bases and the J gene lost 1 base, with 6 bases spanning the gap. Germline values: CDR1 SGHAT, CDR2 FQNNGV. Clones were sequenced by immunoSEQ multiplex PCR, and TCRdb holds only the in-frame ones, with some missing. Of tens of thousands of clones in the sample, roughly nine tenths were seen once. Specimen: peripheral blood, collected before any cancer treatment. This sequence joins TRBV11-2 and TRBJ1-1; D is undetermined. This clonotype was obtained from a woman aged 40 to 75 with stage I lung adenocarcinoma. The CDR3 spells CASSFVGNTEAFF. The CDR3 DNA is TGTGCCAGCAGCTTCGTCGGGAACACTGAAGCTTTCTTT.